The present T cell receptor beta chain was sequenced within a study of shared clonotypes between healthy human individuals. Deep was the level at which the assay was run. In the study's own analysis: ImmunoSEQ junction-only sequences lacked quality scores, so their filtering differed. The method was immunoSEQ multiplex PCR; TCRdb's version includes in-frame clones alone and lacks a portion of them. V, J and clone size derive from that table, while D and trimming were established from the DNA sequence. The sample contains hundreds of thousands of clones, approximately 79% of which appear only once. This clone turned up a few times. What it recognizes is unknown. Within the sample, other DNA sequences also encode this same CDR3. Study results and caveats: Estimated richness was generally greater in naive than memory subsets. Few donors limited the genetic and exposure-history diversity represented.

V was shortened by 3 bases and J by 2 bases, with 7 bases between the two germline ends. Germline CDR1 KGHSH, CDR2 LQKENI. The CDR3 runs to 13 residues. Sequencing was done on a sample of memory CD4+ T cells sorted from blood. Indicated subset: CD45RA-negative fraction. This chain joins TRBV18 and TRBJ2-5; D perhaps matches TRBD1 (5 bases). This receptor was taken from a woman aged 25 to 39 in good health. The CDR3 sequence is CASSPGQQETQYF. The CDR3 DNA reads TGTGCCAGCTCACCGGGGCAGCAAGAGACCCAGTACTTC. The full variable domain, its missing parts supplied by reference TRBV18 and TRBJ2-5, is NAGVMQNPRHLVRRRGQEARLRCSPMKGHSHVYWYRQLPEEGLKFMVYLQKENIIDESGMPKERFSAEFPKEGPSILRIQQVVRGDSAAYFCASSPGQQETQYFGPGTRLLVL.